The rows below give T cell receptor beta chains drawn from one sample of a study of blood T cell repertoires in COVID-19. The assay was immunoSEQ multiplex PCR, and TCRdb's table has in-frame clones only and misses some. The sample has some 400,000 clones, 87% seen once. The specimen was peripheral blood. All receptors derive from a woman aged 60-75 years with COVID-19, enrolled during active disease. CDR3s include the opening cysteine and the closing phenylalanine or tryptophan. The D gene is left open where the match is weak. Where a row states a size, it is once, few, many or the class of an expanded clone; other rows omit it.

clone size | D gene | J gene | V gene | CDR3 DNA | CDR3 protein
once | TRBD1 | TRBJ1-6 | TRBV11-2 | TGTGCCAGCAGCTTAGGAAGGACAGGGGGACGTAATTCACCCCTCCACTTT | CASSLGRTGGRNSPLHF
- | - | TRBJ1-2 | TRBV28 | TGTGCCAGCAGTTTATCGGGGGGGGTTAACTATGGCTACACCTTC | CASSLSGGVNYGYTF
- | TRBD2 | TRBJ2-1 | TRBV3-1/TRBV3-2 | TGTGCCAGCACTCGACGGAGCGGGGGTTTTTATGGTGAGCAGTTCTTC | CASTRRSGGFYGEQFF
- | TRBD2 | TRBJ2-5 | TRBV19 | TGTGCCAGTAGTCTTAAAGGGACTAGCGCGGTAGAGACCCAGTACTTC | CASSLKGTSAVETQYF
- | - | TRBJ1-3 | TRBV19 | TGTGCCAGTAGTATCTTCTCAGTTCCTGGAAACACCATATATTTT | CASSIFSVPGNTIYF
once | TRBD1 | TRBJ1-4 | TRBV5-6 | TGTGCCAGCAGCCGGACAGGGACAGGGGCCCGCGCAACTAATGAAAAACTGTTTTTT | CASSRTGTGARATNEKLFF
- | TRBD2 | TRBJ2-1 | TRBV28 | TGTGCCAGCAGTAGTAACTACCTCTCGGGGGGGGCGAACAATGAGCAGTTCTTC | CASSSNYLSGGANNEQFF
- | - | TRBJ2-1 | TRBV7-8 | TGTGCCAGCAGCTTAGCTCTAGCTAGTGAGCAGTTCTTC | CASSLALASEQFF
- | - | TRBJ2-1 | TRBV19 | TGTGCCAGTAGGCCGGGACGGGAGAGAAATGAGCAGTTCTTC | CASRPGRERNEQFF
once | - | TRBJ2-7 | TRBV28 | TGTGCCAGCAGTTTCGCCGGTTACGAGCAGTACTTC | CASSFAGYEQYF
- | TRBD2 | TRBJ2-3 | TRBV3-1/TRBV3-2 | TGTGCCAGCAGCCGTACTAGCGGGGGGTCCCGAAGCACAGATACGCAGTATTTT | CASSRTSGGSRSTDTQYF
- | - | TRBJ2-2 | TRBV27 | TGTGCCAGCAAGAGGGAGTCAGGGAGGAACGGGGAGCTGTTTTTT | CASKRESGRNGELFF
- | TRBD1 | TRBJ1-1 | TRBV11-1 | TGTGCCAGCAGCTTAGGGACAGGGCGGGATACTGAAGCTTTCTTT | CASSLGTGRDTEAFF
- | - | TRBJ1-1 | TRBV19 | TGTGCCAGTAGATCGGTCACTGAAGCTTTCTTT | CASRSVTEAFF
- | TRBD1 | TRBJ1-1 | TRBV9 | TGTGCCTCCTCAGGGGGTGTGAACACTGAAGCTTTCTTT | CASSGGVNTEAFF
- | - | TRBJ1-1 | TRBV6-6 | TGTGCCAGCAGCCAGAGGTACGGCACTGAAGCTTTCTTT | CASSQRYGTEAFF
- | - | TRBJ1-1 | TRBV11-2 | TGTGCCAGCAGCCGAGGCTTTGTGAAGCGGGCTGAAGCTTTCTTT | CASSRGFVKRAEAFF
- | TRBD2 | TRBJ2-1 | TRBV27 | TGTGCCAGCACCCTCAGGGCGGGGACTAGCTCCTACAATGAGCAGTTCTTC | CASTLRAGTSSYNEQFF
- | - | TRBJ2-1 | TRBV15 | TGTGCCACCAGCAGCCTTGATAGGGGCTCGGAGGGTGAGCAGTTCTTC | CATSSLDRGSEGEQFF
- | TRBD2 | TRBJ2-1 | TRBV30 | TGTGCCTGGAGTGTCCGGCTAGCGGGGTTCAATGAGCAGTTCTTC | CAWSVRLAGFNEQFF
once | - | TRBJ2-7 | TRBV7-8 | TGTGCCAGCAGTCAGGCGGGGAATGGTATCGAGCAGTACTTC | CASSQAGNGIEQYF
- | TRBD1 | TRBJ2-1 | TRBV4-1 | TGCGCCAGCAGGGACTTGGTCCGGGGACAGGGGTACAATGAGCAGTTCTTC | CASRDLVRGQGYNEQFF
- | - | TRBJ1-2 | TRBV19 | TGTGCCAGTAGTATAACTTGGCAGGGCAACTATGGCTACACCTTC | CASSITWQGNYGYTF
- | - | TRBJ2-1 | TRBV19 | TGTGCCAGTAGTATGCGACAAAGCTCCTACAATGAGCAGTTCTTC | CASSMRQSSYNEQFF
- | - | TRBJ1-1 | TRBV25-1 | TGTGCCAGCAGTGAATGGGCAGTCTCGAACACTGAAGCTTTCTTT | CASSEWAVSNTEAFF
few | - | TRBJ1-2 | TRBV2 | TGTGCCAGCAGTGTTTCACCGGGGGAGGGCGAGAGCTTC | CASSVSPGEGESF
once | - | TRBJ1-1 | TRBV18 | TGTGCCAGCTCACCAGGCGGACACTTCAACACTGAAGCTTTCTTT | CASSPGGHFNTEAFF
once | TRBD1 | TRBJ1-1 | TRBV10-3 | TGTGCCATCAGTGGTCCATTGGGACAGGGTCGGACTGAAGCTTTCTTT | CAISGPLGQGRTEAFF
- | - | TRBJ2-3 | TRBV3-1/TRBV3-2 | TGTGCCAGCCGCGGACAGACCACTAGCACAGATACGCAGTATTTT | CASRGQTTSTDTQYF
- | TRBD1 | TRBJ2-5 | TRBV13 | TGTGCCAGCAGCTCTCGCCAGACAGGGATAGGAGAGACCCAGTACTTC | CASSSRQTGIGETQYF
- | - | TRBJ1-1 | TRBV12-3/TRBV12-4 | TGTGCCAGCAGTTTACAAGGGGGCACTGAAGCTTTCTTT | CASSLQGGTEAFF
- | - | TRBJ1-6 | TRBV19 | TGTGCCAGTAGTACCGACAGTCAAGATTCACCCCTCCACTTT | CASSTDSQDSPLHF
few | TRBD1 | TRBJ1-1 | TRBV29-1 | TGCAGCGTTGCAGGGGGACAGGGAGTGGAAGCTTTCTTT | CSVAGGQGVEAFF
few | - | TRBJ1-1 | TRBV10-1 | TGCGCCAGCAGGAAGGGAGAAAAGACTGAAGCTTTCTTT | CASRKGEKTEAFF
- | TRBD1 | TRBJ2-2 | TRBV7-3 | TGTGCCAGCAGCTTCGGACAGGGATTAAAGAACACCGGGGAGCTGTTTTTT | CASSFGQGLKNTGELFF
- | - | TRBJ1-2 | TRBV3-1/TRBV3-2 | TGTGCCAGCAGCTCTCCCGGGGAGTCCCTAAGATCGCTCACCTTC | CASSSPGESLRSLTF
- | TRBD1 | TRBJ2-5 | TRBV9 | TGTGCCAGCAGCGCAACCCCCCAGGGGGCGGGAGAGACCCAGTACTTC | CASSATPQGAGETQYF
- | - | TRBJ2-7 | TRBV29-1 | TGCAGCGTTTTCAGGGGACCCTCCTACGAGCAGTACTTC | CSVFRGPSYEQYF
- | - | TRBJ2-1 | TRBV10-3 | TGTGCCATCAGTGAAAGGGGAAAGCAAAGCTCCTACAATGAGCAGTTCTTC | CAISERGKQSSYNEQFF
- | TRBD1 | TRBJ1-1 | TRBV28 | TGTGCCAGCAGAGCAGGGGGTCAAACTGAAGCTTTCTTT | CASRAGGQTEAFF